These 11 T cell receptor beta chains were all obtained from the same sample, sequenced in a study of post-analysis software for immune sequencing data. Study-wide points: Elevated frequency relative to controls characterized roughly 5 TRBV segments in patients, TRBV5-6, TRBV5-1 and TRBV20-1 among them.

cDNA libraries for TCR beta contained unique molecular identifiers. TCRdb used MiXCR to reprocess the PCR reads, holding one entry per CDR3 protein. The data show about 460,000 distinct CDR3 sequences, roughly 45% seen once. These receptors have no identified antigens. Source material: blood. The receptors were gathered from a girl aged 10 to 17 with multiple sclerosis.

This chain joins TRBV7-3 and TRBJ2-3, with 9 bases that match TRBD2. The germline V gene has CDR1 SGHTA and CDR2 FQGTGA. J was trimmed by 3 bases and V by 5 bases; bases with no gene match: 9. The CDR3 runs 16 residues. The CDR3: CASSVSSGKGTDTQYF. The CDR3 region has the DNA TGTGCCAGCAGCGTCTCTAGCGGGAAGGGAACAGATACGCAGTATTTT.

The chain recombines TRBV5-1 with TRBJ2-7; 9 nucleotides match TRBD1. V dropped 4 bases and J dropped 4; count of bases not matched to a gene: 9. This CDR3 is built from 15 residues. Germline V lookup: CDR1 SGHRS, CDR2 YFSETQ. The DNA of the CDR3 is TGCGCCAGCAGCAAAACCGGGACAGGGAGTTACGAGCAGTACTTC. Its protein is CASSKTGTGSYEQYF.

In its sample, this clonotype was seen a few times. The chain's CDR3 is CASSFLTGGADTEAFF. Written as DNA, the CDR3 is TGTGCCAGCAGCTTTTTAACAGGGGGGGCGGACACTGAAGCTTTCTTT. The chain has TRBV7-9 and TRBJ1-1, with 8 positions matching TRBD1. This CDR3 is built from 16 residues. CDR1 is SEHNR and CDR2 is FQNEAQ in the germline V gene (reference sequence). Trimming cost V 3 bases and J 3 bases; bases outside gene matches: 9.

The V gene is TRBV5-1, the J gene TRBJ2-7; D could derive from TRBD1 or TRBD2 (5 bases each). The V end was cut by 0 bases, the J end by 6 bases, with 19 bases between. Germline-derived CDR1 and CDR2 are SGHRS and YFSETQ. The CDR3 totals 16 residues. This CDR3 is CASSLGAGAGTLEQYF. The DNA of the CDR3 is TGCGCCAGCAGCTTGGGAGCTGGAGCAGGGACCCTCGAGCAGTACTTC.

The chain has TRBV28 and TRBJ2-1; TRBD2 matches 12 bases. The J call could be wrong; TRBJ2-7 is a better fit for the DNA end. The CDR3 is made up of 16 amino acids. Germline V gene sequence: CDR1 MDHEN, CDR2 SYDVKM. The DNA of the CDR3 is TGTGCCAGCAGTTCGCTAGCGGGAGGGAAGCTCAATGAGCAGTACTTC. Its protein is CASSSLAGGKLNEQYF.

This rearrangement joins TRBV20-1 to TRBJ1-5, with 10 bases fitting TRBD1. Germline trimming cut 0 bases from V and 9 bases from J; bases unmatched to any gene: 11. The CDR3 runs 16 residues. Germline values: CDR1 DFQATT, CDR2 SNEGSKA (reference sequence). The CDR3 coding sequence is TGCAGTGCTAGAGATCCGAGACAGGGGGCGGCCAGGCCCCAGCATTTT. This encodes CSARDPRQGAARPQHF.

The V call is TRBV20-1, the J call TRBJ2-7; a weak D match, TRBD1 (7 bases). Trimming cost V 1 base and J 3 bases, with 13 bases left between them. From germline, CDR1 is DFQATT and CDR2 SNEGSKA (reference sequence). This CDR3 region has 14 residues. The CDR3, as DNA: TGCAGTGCTAGAGGTGGAGGGGGCCGCTACGAGCAGTACTTC. Its protein is CSARGGGGRYEQYF.

This clonotype was recorded a few times. V usage is TRBV15 and J usage is TRBJ2-1; D not resolved. Between the trimmed V and J ends, which lost 0 bases and 5 bases, there was a span of 5 bases. This CDR3 has 13 residues. The germline V gene has CDR1 LNHNV and CDR2 YYDKDF (reference sequence). The CDR3: CATSRDRNNEQFF. DNA of the CDR3: TGTGCCACCAGCAGAGACCGGAACAATGAGCAGTTCTTC.

This clonotype was detected only a few times. The V call is TRBV7-9, the J call TRBJ2-4, with a weak D call TRBD2 (5 bases). The closer fit of TRBJ2-7 to the DNA end suggests the J call may be wrong. From germline, CDR1 is SEHNR and CDR2 FQNEAQ (reference sequence). This CDR3 region has 15 residues. CDR3 coding DNA: TGTGCCAGCAGTAGCGTCCACTTGTCGCCCTACGAGCAGTACTTC. As protein: CASSSVHLSPYEQYF.

This clonotype appeared a few times. The chain employs TRBV4-2 and TRBJ1-2; 8 positions match TRBD1. The V and J ends lost 6 bases and 3 bases, in that order; junction bases with no gene match: 3. This CDR3 contains 13 residues. Germline values: CDR1 LGHNA, CDR2 YNFKEQ. DNA of the CDR3: TGTGCCAGCAGACCGACAGGGGACTATGGCTACACCTTC. This translates into CASRPTGDYGYTF.

This clonotype was seen a few times. The chain links TRBV9 to TRBJ2-4, with no clear D. Germline V gene data show CDR1 as SGDLS and CDR2 as YYNGEE. The CDR3 extends over 14 amino acids. Trimming cost V 0 bases and J 3 bases, with 7 bases left between them. The DNA for the CDR3 is TGTGCCAGCAGCGTAGGTCGGTTCAAAAACATTCAGTACTTC. It codes for CASSVGRFKNIQYF.